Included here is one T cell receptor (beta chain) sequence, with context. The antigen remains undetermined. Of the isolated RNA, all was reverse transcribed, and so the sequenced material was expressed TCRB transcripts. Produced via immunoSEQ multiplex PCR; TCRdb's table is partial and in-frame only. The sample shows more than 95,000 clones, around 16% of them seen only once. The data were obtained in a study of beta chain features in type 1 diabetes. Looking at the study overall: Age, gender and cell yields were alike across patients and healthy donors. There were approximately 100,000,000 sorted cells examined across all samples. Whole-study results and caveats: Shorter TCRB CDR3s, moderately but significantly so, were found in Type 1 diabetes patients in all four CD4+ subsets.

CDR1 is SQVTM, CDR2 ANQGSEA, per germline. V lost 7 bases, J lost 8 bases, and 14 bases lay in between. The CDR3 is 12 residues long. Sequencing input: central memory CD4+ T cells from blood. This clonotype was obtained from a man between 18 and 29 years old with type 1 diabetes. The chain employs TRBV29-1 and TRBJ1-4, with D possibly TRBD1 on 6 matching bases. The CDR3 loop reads CSAITQGEKLFF. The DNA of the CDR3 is TGCAGCGCTATAACGCAGGGGGAAAAACTGTTTTTT.